Listed below are T cell receptor beta chains from one sample, sequenced in a study of Graves' ophthalmopathy and Graves' hyperthyroidism. TCRdb ran MiXCR on the multiplex PCR reads and lists one entry per CDR3 protein. The sample consists of more than 550,000 distinct CDR3 sequences, about 41% of them appearing once. The sample consisted of peripheral blood. The receptors were sampled from an adult man with Graves' ophthalmopathy. Each CDR3 is given with its conserved first and last residue. The order of the fields is D gene, clone size, J gene, V gene, CDR3 protein, CDR3 DNA. D genes are given only for firm matches. The size field is filled for only some rows; it gives once, few, many or a size class.

TRBD2,many,TRBJ2-7,TRBV12-3/TRBV12-4,CASSLSAGGSYEQYF,TGTGCCAGCAGTTTATCGGCGGGAGGGTCCTACGAGCAGTACTTC
TRBD1,many,TRBJ1-2,TRBV5-1,CASSSRGESLGQGSYGYTF,TGCGCCAGCAGCTCGCGCGGTGAGAGTTTGGGACAGGGCAGCTATGGCTACACCTTC
.,few,TRBJ1-2,TRBV2,CASSLRGYNGYTF,TGTGCCAGCAGTTTAAGGGGGTATAATGGCTACACCTTC
TRBD1,many,TRBJ2-5,TRBV9,CASSVEGAETQYF,TGTGCCAGCAGCGTAGAGGGGGCGGAGACCCAGTACTTC
.,.,TRBJ2-2,TRBV2,CASSSQTGELFF,TGTGCCAGCAGTTCACAAACCGGGGAGCTGTTTTTT
TRBD1,many,TRBJ1-2,TRBV29-1,CSVLNRGSPYGYTF,TGCAGCGTTCTAAACAGGGGTTCCCCCTATGGCTACACCTTC
.,.,TRBJ1-3,TRBV7-9,CASGLSRVGGNTIYF,TGTGCCAGCGGCTTATCCAGGGTGGGAGGAAATACCATATATTTT
.,.,TRBJ2-2,TRBV25-1,CASSRSNLNTGELFF,TGTGCCAGCAGTAGGTCAAACTTGAACACCGGGGAGCTGTTTTTT
.,many,TRBJ2-6,TRBV4-1,CASSQERGTGANVLTF,TGCGCCAGCAGCCAAGAGAGGGGAACTGGGGCCAACGTCCTGACTTTC
.,many,TRBJ1-5,TRBV7-9,CASSYPKSRYSNQPQHF,TGTGCCAGCAGCTATCCAAAAAGTCGGTATAGCAATCAGCCCCAGCATTTT
TRBD1,few,TRBJ2-2,TRBV9,CASSVSWTGGSGELFF,TGTGCCAGCAGCGTATCCTGGACAGGGGGATCCGGGGAGCTGTTTTTT
TRBD1,few,TRBJ1-6,TRBV15,CATSRDAGQDYNSPLHF,TGTGCCACCAGCAGAGATGCGGGACAGGACTATAATTCACCCCTCCACTTT
.,.,TRBJ2-5,TRBV7-8,CASSHTGLQETQYF,TGTGCCAGCAGCCATACCGGACTCCAAGAGACCCAGTACTTC
TRBD1,.,TRBJ2-5,TRBV24-1,CATSDRTGAQETQYF,TGCGCCACCAGTGACAGGACAGGGGCACAAGAGACCCAGTACTTC
.,many,TRBJ2-7,TRBV4-1,CASSQAYRTYEQYF,TGCGCCAGCAGCCAAGCATACCGGACCTACGAGCAGTACTTC
.,.,TRBJ1-2,TRBV25-1,CASSLVAGGNTF,.
.,many,TRBJ2-6,TRBV4-1,CASSQGAVYSGANVLTF,TGCGCCAGCAGCCAAGGGGCGGTATACTCTGGGGCCAACGTCCTGACTTTC
.,many,TRBJ2-7,TRBV6-6,CASSSLTGAYEQYF,TGTGCCAGCAGTTCCTTGACAGGAGCCTACGAGCAGTACTTC
.,few,TRBJ2-7,TRBV20-1,CSARDSVIRRDEQYF,TGCAGTGCTAGAGATTCCGTAATTAGGAGGGACGAGCAGTACTTC
TRBD1,.,TRBJ2-5,TRBV6-5,CASSGDRGGGSQYF,TGTGCCAGCAGTGGAGACAGGGGTGGTGGTTCCCAGTACTTC
.,.,TRBJ1-1,TRBV29-1,CSGGTAAFF,TGCAGCGGGGGGACTGCAGCTTTCTTT
TRBD1,many,TRBJ1-6,TRBV10-3,CAISESTGAPSPLHF,TGTGCCATCAGTGAGTCGACAGGGGCCCCATCACCCCTCCACTTT
TRBD1,many,TRBJ1-4,TRBV7-9,CASSIEGQRINEKLFF,TGTGCCAGCAGCATAGAGGGACAGCGGATCAATGAAAAACTGTTTTTT
.,many,TRBJ2-6,TRBV6-6,CASSYHGQGGGANVLTF,TGTGCCAGCAGTTACCATGGGCAGGGAGGTGGGGCCAACGTCCTGACTTTC
TRBD1,.,TRBJ2-7,TRBV10-3,CASSYTEQGAGNEQYF,TGTGCCAGCAGTTACACCGAACAGGGGGCAGGCAACGAGCAGTACTTC
.,.,TRBJ2-7,TRBV7-2,CASSPGTPTYEQYF,TGTGCCAGCAGTCCCGGGACTCCCACCTACGAGCAGTACTTC
.,many,TRBJ1-2,TRBV5-6,CASSRDTTRGAYGYTF,TGTGCCAGCAGCCGCGATACAACCAGGGGAGCCTATGGCTACACCTTC
.,.,TRBJ1-1,TRBV19,CASTQRGAWAGGTEAFF,TGTGCCAGTACCCAAAGGGGGGCTTGGGCCGGGGGCACTGAAGCTTTCTTT
TRBD2,many,TRBJ2-6,TRBV10-3,CAISESAGGFPRDLSGANVLTF,TGTGCCATCAGTGAGTCGGCGGGGGGGTTTCCACGGGACCTCTCTGGGGCCAACGTCCTGACTTTC
TRBD2,.,TRBJ2-5,TRBV4-1,CASSQVVGGLAGGKQETQYF,TGCGCCAGCAGCCAAGTAGTAGGAGGACTAGCGGGGGGGAAGCAAGAGACCCAGTACTTC
.,.,TRBJ2-7,TRBV11-2,CASSLFGDLGAADYEQYF,TGTGCCAGCAGCTTATTCGGCGACCTAGGGGCGGCTGACTACGAGCAGTACTTC
.,many,TRBJ1-2,TRBV19,CASSGTIYGYTF,TGTGCCAGTAGTGGGACCATCTATGGCTACACCTTC
.,.,TRBJ2-7,TRBV19,CASRTRGGAYEQYF,TGTGCCAGTAGGACTAGGGGTGGGGCCTACGAGCAGTACTTC
TRBD1,.,TRBJ2-1,TRBV12-3/TRBV12-4,CASSLGTGPSAQFF,TGTGCCAGCAGTTTGGGGACAGGGCCCTCTGCGCAGTTCTTC
.,.,TRBJ2-5,TRBV10-3,CAISPSRDRETQYF,TGTGCCATCAGTCCATCTAGAGATCGGGAGACCCAGTACTTC
TRBD1,.,TRBJ1-2,TRBV29-1,CSYLGQATAGYTF,TGCAGTTACTTGGGACAGGCCACGGCTGGCTACACCTTC
TRBD1,few,TRBJ1-1,TRBV19,CASSGQGF,TGTGCCAGTAGCGGACAGGGCTTT
.,few,TRBJ2-5,TRBV7-8,CASSFARRETQYF,TGTGCCAGCAGCTTCGCCCGGCGAGAGACCCAGTACTTC
.,.,TRBJ1-1,TRBV2,CASSESGQQNTEAFF,TGTGCCAGCAGTGAAAGTGGACAGCAGAACACTGAAGCTTTCTTT
TRBD1,.,TRBJ1-2,TRBV6-2/TRBV6-3,CASRAGTGNYGCTF,TGTGCCAGCAGAGCTGGGACAGGCAACTATGGCTGCACCTTC
.,many,TRBJ1-1,TRBV19,CASSPAVSYEAFF,TGTGCCAGTAGTCCCGCCGTTTCGTACGAAGCTTTCTTT
.,many,TRBJ1-5,TRBV20-1,CSAGQGVQPQHF,TGCAGTGCTGGGCAGGGAGTCCAGCCCCAGCATTTT
.,few,TRBJ2-5,TRBV6-5,CASSYSVGQETQYF,TGTGCCAGCAGTTACTCCGTCGGCCAAGAGACCCAGTACTTC
TRBD1,many,TRBJ1-5,TRBV6-5,CASSLRDRHQPQHF,TGTGCCAGCAGTTTACGGGACAGACATCAGCCCCAGCATTTT
.,many,TRBJ2-5,TRBV10-3,CAIRAGEFQETQYF,TGTGCCATCAGGGCTGGGGAATTCCAAGAGACCCAGTACTTC
.,.,TRBJ1-1,TRBV18,CASSPTATEAFF,TGTGCCAGCTCGCCGACCGCCACTGAAGCTTTCTTT